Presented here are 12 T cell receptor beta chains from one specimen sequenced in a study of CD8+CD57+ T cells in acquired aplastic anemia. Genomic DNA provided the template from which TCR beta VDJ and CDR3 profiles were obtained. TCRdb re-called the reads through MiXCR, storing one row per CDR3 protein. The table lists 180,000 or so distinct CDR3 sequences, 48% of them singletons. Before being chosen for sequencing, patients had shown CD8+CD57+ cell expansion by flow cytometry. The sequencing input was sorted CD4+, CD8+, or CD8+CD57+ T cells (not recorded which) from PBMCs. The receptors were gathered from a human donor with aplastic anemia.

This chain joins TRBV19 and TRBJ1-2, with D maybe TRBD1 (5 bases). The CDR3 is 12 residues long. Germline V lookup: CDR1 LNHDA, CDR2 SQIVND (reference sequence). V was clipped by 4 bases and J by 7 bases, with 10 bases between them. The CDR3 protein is CASSTGTIGYTF. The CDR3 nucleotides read TGTGCCAGTAGTACAGGGACCATTGGCTACACCTTC.

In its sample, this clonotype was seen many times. CDR3: CASRTGTGFSEQFF. Here the CDR3 DNA reads TGTGCCAGCAGAACCGGGACAGGGTTTAGTGAGCAGTTCTTC. V and J are TRBV7-3 and TRBJ2-1; 9 nucleotides line up with TRBD1. Per the germline V gene, CDR1 is SGHTA and CDR2 is FQGTGA. Trimming removed 6 bases from V and 9 bases from J; junction bases left unmatched: 9. This CDR3 is built from 14 residues.

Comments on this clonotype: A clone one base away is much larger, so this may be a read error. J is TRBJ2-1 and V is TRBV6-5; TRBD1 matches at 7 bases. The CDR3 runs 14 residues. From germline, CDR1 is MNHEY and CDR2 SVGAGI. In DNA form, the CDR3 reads TGTGCCAACAGTTACGACAGGGTGGGCCATGAGCAGTTCTTC. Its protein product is CANSYDRVGHEQFF.

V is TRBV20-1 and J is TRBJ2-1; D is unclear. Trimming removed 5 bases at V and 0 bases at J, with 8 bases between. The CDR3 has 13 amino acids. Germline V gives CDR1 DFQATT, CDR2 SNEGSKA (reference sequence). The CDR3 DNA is TGCAGTGCTTTTCAGAGCTCCTACAATGAGCAGTTCTTC. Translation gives CSAFQSSYNEQFF.

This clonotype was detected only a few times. Here the CDR3 reads CASRTLPGRGRKLRLFF. Here the CDR3 DNA reads TGTGCCAGCAGGACACTACCGGGTAGGGGGCGCAAATTAAGACTGTTTTTT. The chain recombines TRBV6-1 with TRBJ1-4; 7 nucleotides align to TRBD1. The CDR3 has 17 amino acids. The J segment lost 13 bases and the V segment lost 6 bases, leaving 23 bases of the junction unmatched. Germline V lookup: CDR1 MNHNS, CDR2 SASEGT.

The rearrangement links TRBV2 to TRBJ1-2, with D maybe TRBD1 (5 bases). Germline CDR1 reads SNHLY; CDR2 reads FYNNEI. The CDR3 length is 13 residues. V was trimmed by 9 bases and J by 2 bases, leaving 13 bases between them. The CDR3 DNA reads TGTGCCAGTCCCGGGGGAGGGAACTATGGCTACACCTTC. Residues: CASPGGGNYGYTF.

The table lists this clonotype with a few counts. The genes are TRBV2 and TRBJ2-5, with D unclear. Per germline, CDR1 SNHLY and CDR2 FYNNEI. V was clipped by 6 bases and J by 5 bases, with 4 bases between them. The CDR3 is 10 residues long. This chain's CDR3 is CASRVETQYF. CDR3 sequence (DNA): TGTGCCAGCAGGGTGGAGACCCAGTACTTC.

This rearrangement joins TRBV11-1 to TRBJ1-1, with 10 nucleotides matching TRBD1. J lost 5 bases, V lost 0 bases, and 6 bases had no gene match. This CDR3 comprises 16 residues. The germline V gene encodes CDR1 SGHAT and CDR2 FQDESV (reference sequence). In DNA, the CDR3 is TGTGCCAGCAGCTTAGCTGACAGGGGGCAAGGGACTGAAGCTTTCTTT. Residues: CASSLADRGQGTEAFF. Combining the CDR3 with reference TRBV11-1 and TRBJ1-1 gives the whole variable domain EAEVAQSPRYKITEKSQAVAFWCDPISGHATLYWYRQILGQGPELLVQFQDESVVDDSQLPKDRFSAERLKGVDSTLKIQPAELGDSAMYLCASSLADRGQGTEAFFGQGTRLTVV.

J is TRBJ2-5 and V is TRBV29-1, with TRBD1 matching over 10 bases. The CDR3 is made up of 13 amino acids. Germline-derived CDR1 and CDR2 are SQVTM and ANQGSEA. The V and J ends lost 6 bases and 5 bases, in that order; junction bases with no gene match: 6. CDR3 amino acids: CSVMTGGLETQYF. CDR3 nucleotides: TGCAGCGTCATGACAGGGGGCTTGGAGACCCAGTACTTC.

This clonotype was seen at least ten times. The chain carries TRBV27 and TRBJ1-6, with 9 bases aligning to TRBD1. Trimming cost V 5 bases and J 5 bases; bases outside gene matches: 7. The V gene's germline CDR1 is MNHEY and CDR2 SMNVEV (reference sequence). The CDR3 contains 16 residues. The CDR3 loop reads CASSGRTGVDNSPLHF. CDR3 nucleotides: TGTGCCAGCAGTGGGCGGACAGGGGTTGATAATTCACCCCTCCACTTT.

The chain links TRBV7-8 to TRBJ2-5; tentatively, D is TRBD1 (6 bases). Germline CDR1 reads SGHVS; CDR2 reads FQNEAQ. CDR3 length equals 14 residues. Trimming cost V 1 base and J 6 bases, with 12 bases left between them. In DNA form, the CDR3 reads TGTGCCAGCAGCTTAGAACAGGGCCGAAAGACCCAGTACTTC. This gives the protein CASSLEQGRKTQYF.

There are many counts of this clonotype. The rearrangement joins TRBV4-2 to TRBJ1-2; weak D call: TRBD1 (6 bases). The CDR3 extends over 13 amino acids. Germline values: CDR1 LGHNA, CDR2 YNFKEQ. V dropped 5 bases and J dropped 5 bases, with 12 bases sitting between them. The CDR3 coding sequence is TGTGCCAGCAGCGAACCTACAGGGTATGGCTACACCTTC. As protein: CASSEPTGYGYTF.